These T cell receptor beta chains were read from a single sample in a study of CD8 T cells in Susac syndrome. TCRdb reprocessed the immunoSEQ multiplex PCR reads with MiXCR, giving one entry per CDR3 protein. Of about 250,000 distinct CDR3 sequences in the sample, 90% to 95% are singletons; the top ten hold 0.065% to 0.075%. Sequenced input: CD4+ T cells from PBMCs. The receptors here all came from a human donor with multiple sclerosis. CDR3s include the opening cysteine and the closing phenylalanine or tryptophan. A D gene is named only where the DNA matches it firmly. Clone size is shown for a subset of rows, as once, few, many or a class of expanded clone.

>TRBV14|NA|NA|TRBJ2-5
CASSQSLGGRETQYF
TGTGCCAGCAGCCAATCCCTCGGCGGAAGGGAGACCCAGTACTTC
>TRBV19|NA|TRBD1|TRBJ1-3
CASTDRGITGNTIYF
TGTGCCAGTACGGACAGGGGGATTACTGGAAACACCATATATTTT
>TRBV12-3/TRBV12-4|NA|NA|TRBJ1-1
CASSLMGGRTEAFF
TGTGCCAGCAGTTTAATGGGGGGGCGGACTGAAGCTTTCTTT
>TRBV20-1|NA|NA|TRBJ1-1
CSARDSGLMNTEAFF
TGCAGTGCTAGAGATTCTGGCCTAATGAACACTGAAGCTTTCTTT
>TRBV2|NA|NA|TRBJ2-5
CASSTSDGGTQYF
TGTGCCAGCAGTACATCAGACGGTGGGACCCAGTACTTC
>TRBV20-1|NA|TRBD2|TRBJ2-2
CSARGLSTSGGDTGELFF
TGCAGTGCTAGAGGTCTCTCAACTAGCGGGGGAGACACCGGGGAGCTGTTTTTT
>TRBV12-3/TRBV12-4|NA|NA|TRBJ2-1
CASSLIGGWNEQFF
TGTGCCAGCAGTCTTATTGGGGGTTGGAATGAGCAGTTCTTC
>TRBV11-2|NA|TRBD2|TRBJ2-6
CASSSRGGAGANVLTF
TGTGCCAGCAGCTCCCGGGGGGGGGCTGGGGCCAACGTCCTGACTTTC
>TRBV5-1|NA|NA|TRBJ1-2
CASSLGQYANYGYTF
TGCGCCAGCAGCTTAGGACAGTACGCTAACTATGGCTACACCTTC
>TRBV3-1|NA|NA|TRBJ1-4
CASSQGRVINEKLFF
TGTGCCAGCAGCCAAGGGCGGGTGATTAATGAAAAACTGTTTTTT
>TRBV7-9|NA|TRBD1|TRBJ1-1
CASSTTGQGSTEAFF
TGTGCCAGCAGCACCACGGGACAGGGGAGCACTGAAGCTTTCTTT
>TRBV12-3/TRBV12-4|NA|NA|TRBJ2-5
CASNPQGGQETQYF
TGTGCCAGCAACCCTCAGGGCGGCCAAGAGACCCAGTACTTC
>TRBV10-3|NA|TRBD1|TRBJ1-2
CAISDPDRGSGYGYTF
TGTGCCATCAGTGACCCTGACAGGGGCTCTGGCTATGGCTACACCTTC
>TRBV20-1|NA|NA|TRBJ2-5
CSARDRRSGTVGGETQYF
TGCAGTGCTAGAGACCGGCGCTCCGGGACGGTGGGGGGTGAGACCCAGTACTTC
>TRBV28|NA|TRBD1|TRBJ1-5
CASMGDRADYSNQPQHF
TGTGCCAGCATGGGGGACAGGGCCGATTATAGCAATCAGCCCCAGCATTTT
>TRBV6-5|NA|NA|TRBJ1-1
CASSYLRGNTEAFF
TGTGCCAGCAGTTACCTCAGGGGAAACACTGAAGCTTTCTTT
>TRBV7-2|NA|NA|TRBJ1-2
CASSFPGGVNYGYTF
TGTGCCAGCAGCTTCCCCGGGGGGGTTAACTATGGCTACACCTTC
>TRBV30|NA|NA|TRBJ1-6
CAWSARMGQRNSPLHF
TGTGCCTGGAGCGCCAGGATGGGGCAGCGGAATTCACCCCTCCACTTT
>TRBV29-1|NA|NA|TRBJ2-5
CSGMTGQETQYF
TGCAGCGGGATGACAGGCCAAGAGACCCAGTACTTC
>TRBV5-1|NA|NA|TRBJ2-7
CASSLGKAEQYF
TGCGCCAGCAGCTTGGGCAAGGCCGAGCAGTACTTC
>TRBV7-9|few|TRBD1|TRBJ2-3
CASSPQGDTQYF
TGTGCCAGCAGTCCCCAGGGGGACACGCAGTATTTT
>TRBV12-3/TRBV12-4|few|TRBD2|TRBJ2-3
CASRRLAGGTDTQYF
TGTGCCAGCAGGCGACTAGCGGGGGGGACAGATACGCAGTATTTT
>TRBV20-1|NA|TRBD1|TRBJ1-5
CSARNKGGGQPQHF
TGCAGTGCTAGAAATAAAGGGGGCGGTCAGCCCCAGCATTTT
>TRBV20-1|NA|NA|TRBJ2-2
CSATARVNTGELFF
TGCAGTGCTACCGCTCGAGTGAACACCGGGGAGCTGTTTTTT
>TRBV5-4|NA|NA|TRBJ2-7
CASSLGDVYEQYF
TGTGCCAGCAGCTTGGGGGACGTCTACGAGCAGTACTTC
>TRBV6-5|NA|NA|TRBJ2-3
CASSATESTDTQYF
TGTGCCAGCAGTGCGACGGAGAGCACAGATACGCAGTATTTT
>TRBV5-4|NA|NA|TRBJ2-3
CASRRIGADTQYF
TGTGCCAGCAGACGCATAGGGGCAGATACGCAGTATTTT
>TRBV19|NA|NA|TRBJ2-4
CATTTLTGNIQYF
TGTGCCACCACGACCCTCACAGGAAACATTCAGTACTTC
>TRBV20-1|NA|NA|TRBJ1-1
CSASSGGTEAFF
TGCAGTGCTAGTTCGGGAGGCACTGAAGCTTTCTTT
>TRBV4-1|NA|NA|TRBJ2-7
CASSQPTQGSSYEQYF
TGCGCCAGCAGCCAACCTACACAGGGAAGCTCCTACGAGCAGTACTTC
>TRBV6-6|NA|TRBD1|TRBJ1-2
CASSSPQGGPNYGYTF
TGTGCCAGCAGTTCCCCACAGGGGGGACCTAACTATGGCTACACCTTC
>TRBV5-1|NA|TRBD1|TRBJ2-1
CASSNGQGPYNEQFF
TGCGCCAGCAGCAACGGACAGGGACCCTACAATGAGCAGTTCTTC
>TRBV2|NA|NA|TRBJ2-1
CASWGAAGPMYNEQFF
TGTGCCAGCTGGGGTGCGGCGGGACCTATGTACAATGAGCAGTTCTTC
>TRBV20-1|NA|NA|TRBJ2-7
CSATGVPSYEQYF
TGCAGTGCTACCGGGGTTCCCTCCTACGAGCAGTACTTC
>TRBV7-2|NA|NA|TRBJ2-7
CASSSLRVGGYEQYF
TGTGCCAGCAGCTCCCTCAGGGTCGGAGGCTACGAGCAGTACTTC
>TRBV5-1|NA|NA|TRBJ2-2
CASSWRPYTGELFF
TGCGCCAGCAGCTGGCGGCCTTACACCGGGGAGCTGTTTTTT
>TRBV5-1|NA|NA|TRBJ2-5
CASSTRDPRETQYF
TGCGCCAGCAGCACCCGGGACCCCAGAGAGACCCAGTACTTC
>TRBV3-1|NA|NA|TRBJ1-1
CASSQAPRDTEAFF
TGTGCCAGCAGCCAAGCCCCCCGGGACACTGAAGCTTTCTTT
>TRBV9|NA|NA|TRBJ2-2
CASSVAPGNTGELFF
TGTGCCAGCAGCGTAGCGCCAGGGAACACCGGGGAGCTGTTTTTT
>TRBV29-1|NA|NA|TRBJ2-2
CSAKYGTLTGELFF
TGCAGCGCAAAGTATGGGACGCTCACCGGGGAGCTGTTTTTT
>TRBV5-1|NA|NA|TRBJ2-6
CASSFGPQGTGANVLTF
TGCGCCAGCAGCTTTGGACCCCAGGGTACTGGGGCCAACGTCCTGACTTTC
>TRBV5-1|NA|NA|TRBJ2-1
CASSLGGPHNEQFF
TGCGCCAGCAGCTTGGGGGGTCCGCACAATGAGCAGTTCTTC
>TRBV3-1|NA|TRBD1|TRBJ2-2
CASRTGTGRKAGELFF
TGTGCCAGCAGGACCGGGACAGGGCGTAAAGCCGGGGAGCTGTTTTTT
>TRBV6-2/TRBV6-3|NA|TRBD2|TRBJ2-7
CASSPTSGGAYEQYF
TGTGCCAGCAGTCCAACTAGCGGGGGGGCCTACGAGCAGTACTTC
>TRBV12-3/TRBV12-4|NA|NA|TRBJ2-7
CASSLASYNDEQYF
TGTGCCAGCAGTTTAGCCAGCTATAATGACGAGCAGTACTTC